The 25 T cell receptor beta chains below all came from one sample that was sequenced in a study of cytotoxic CD8 clonotypes in ibrutinib-treated CLL. Some clones are missing from TCRdb's copy, which holds only in-frame ones; the method was immunoSEQ multiplex PCR. The data hold about 270,000 clones, with approximately 79% observed a single time. Specimen: PBMCs, collected at disease progression, from a patient treated with ibrutinib. The receptors were gathered from a human donor with chronic lymphocytic leukemia.

This sequence joins TRBV6-5 and TRBJ2-3, with 7 positions matching TRBD2. V shed 3 bases, J shed 3 bases, and the junction held 3 bases outside the gene matches. There are 14 residues in the CDR3. The germline V gene encodes CDR1 MNHEY and CDR2 SVGAGI. As DNA, the CDR3 is TGTGCCAGCAGTTATCGGGGGGAGACAGATACGCAGTATTTT. This gives the protein CASSYRGETDTQYF.

This chain uses TRBV19 with TRBJ2-1; possible D gene TRBD2, 6 bases. The V and J ends lost 3 bases and 8 bases respectively, with 23 bases between them. The germline V gene has CDR1 LNHDA and CDR2 SQIVND (reference sequence). CDR3 length equals 17 residues. In nucleotides, the CDR3 is TGTGCCAGTAGTATCCCGTCTCTAGCGTGGGTTCCGGATGAGCAGTTCTTC. It encodes CASSIPSLAWVPDEQFF.

The chain uses TRBV9 and TRBJ2-1, with TRBD2 matching over 8 bases. V gave up 2 bases and J gave up 5 bases; unmatched junction bases: 9. Germline V gene lookup returns CDR1 SGDLS and CDR2 YYNGEE. The CDR3 spans 16 residues. The CDR3 coding sequence is TGTGCCAGCAGCGTCGGACCGGGACTAGATAACAATGAGCAGTTCTTC. Protein sequence: CASSVGPGLDNNEQFF.

This sequence joins TRBV6-5 and TRBJ1-5; D gene ambiguous. Germline V gene data show CDR1 as MNHEY and CDR2 as SVGAGI. This CDR3 comprises 13 residues. Trimming removed 6 bases at V and 4 bases at J, with 10 bases between. The CDR3, as DNA: TGTGCCAGCAGACGTGGCCCGAATCAGCCCCAGCATTTT. Residues: CASRRGPNQPQHF.

This clone has only a few counts. The chain is built from TRBV7-9 and TRBJ1-2, with D possibly being TRBD1 (6 bases). This CDR3 comprises 16 residues. Trimming cost V 1 base and J 1 base, with 13 bases left between them. Germline CDR1 and CDR2: SEHNR and FQNEAQ (reference sequence). The CDR3 is CASSLVRTDDNYGYTF. CDR3 nucleotide sequence: TGTGCCAGCAGCTTAGTTCGGACAGATGATAACTATGGCTACACCTTC.

This chain connects TRBV5-1 to TRBJ2-7, with TRBD2 identical over 7 bases. Trimming removed 4 bases from V and 0 bases from J; junction bases left unmatched: 10. Germline V gene data show CDR1 as SGHRS and CDR2 as YFSETQ. CDR3 length: 16 residues. The CDR3 DNA is TGCGCCAGCAGCAAAAACGGGGGGATAAGCTCCTACGAGCAGTACTTC. It codes for CASSKNGGISSYEQYF.

This chain links TRBV10-1 with TRBJ2-3; tentative D call: TRBD1 (6 bases). Germline V gene lookup returns CDR1 WNHNN and CDR2 SYGVQD (reference sequence). Trimming took 3 bases from V and 4 from J, leaving 14 bases between them. This CDR3 has 15 amino acids. CDR3 amino acids: CASSESSHRADTQYF. In DNA form, the CDR3 reads TGCGCCAGCAGTGAATCCTCTCACAGGGCAGATACGCAGTATTTT.

The rearrangement links TRBV28 to TRBJ2-7, with 7 bases identical to TRBD1. V was clipped by 6 bases and J by 7 bases; unmatched bases: 6. The CDR3 runs 12 residues. The germline gives CDR1 MDHEN, CDR2 SYDVKM. Here the CDR3 reads CASRDDRVEQYF. CDR3 nucleotides: TGTGCCAGCAGGGATGACAGGGTGGAGCAGTACTTC.

This clone was seen only a few times. This chain links TRBV7-9 with TRBJ1-1, with D tentatively TRBD1 (5 bases). The germline V gene has CDR1 SEHNR and CDR2 FQNEAQ (reference sequence). CDR3 length: 12 residues. Trimming shortened V by 2 bases and J by 8 bases, and 9 bases separated the two germline ends. Written as DNA, the CDR3 is TGTGCCAGCAGCTTATGGGGCGGAGAAGCTTTCTTT. The encoded protein is CASSLWGGEAFF.

This clone was counted only a few times. This chain uses TRBV18 with TRBJ1-5; 9 bases are a match to TRBD1. V was pared by 5 bases and J by 3 bases, with 8 bases of the junction left unmatched. CDR3 length: 16 residues. Germline assignment: CDR1 KGHSH and CDR2 LQKENI. The DNA of the CDR3 is TGTGCCAGCTCATCCCTGCACAGGGGGCTCAATCAGCCCCAGCATTTT. Amino acids: CASSSLHRGLNQPQHF.

The rearrangement links TRBV5-6 to TRBJ2-3; D may be TRBD2 (5 bases). The CDR3 extends over 13 amino acids. V was shortened by 6 bases and J by 0 bases, with 8 bases between the two germline ends. Looked up from germline, CDR1 is SGHDT and CDR2 is YYEEEE. The CDR3 nucleotides read TGTGCCAGCATGCGGACTAGCACAGATACGCAGTATTTT. It is translated as CASMRTSTDTQYF.

The V call is TRBV6-5, the J call TRBJ2-2, with TRBD1 matching 7 bases. Trimming took 6 bases from V and 5 from J; bases not matched to a gene: 9. This CDR3 has 15 amino acids. Germline V gives CDR1 MNHEY, CDR2 SVGAGI. The CDR3 sequence: CASRRGQGSTGELFF. CDR3 sequence (DNA): TGTGCCAGCAGGAGGGGGCAGGGAAGTACCGGGGAGCTGTTTTTT.

The V gene is TRBV5-1, the J gene TRBJ2-5; 7 bases are a match to TRBD1. Per germline, CDR1 SGHRS and CDR2 YFSETQ. The CDR3 has 15 amino acids. The ends lost 2 bases at V and 0 bases at J; junction bases unmatched: 4. CDR3 in DNA: TGCGCCAGCAGCTTCGGGACAGTAAACCAAGAGACCCAGTACTTC. This sequence encodes CASSFGTVNQETQYF.

With respect to this clone: The same CDR3 can be traced to other DNA sequences in this sample. The chain couples TRBV18 to TRBJ1-2; 8 positions agree with TRBD1. CDR1 is KGHSH, CDR2 LQKENI, per germline. V lost 6 bases and J lost 0; bases outside the gene matches: 0. CDR3 length equals 13 residues. The CDR3 DNA follows: TGTGCCAGCTCGGACAGGGCTAACTATGGCTACACCTTC. It yields the protein CASSDRANYGYTF.

The genes are TRBV7-2 and TRBJ2-7; a weak D match, TRBD2 (5 bases). The V end was cut by 5 bases, the J end by 0 bases, with 14 bases between. This CDR3 comprises 15 residues. Germline V gene lookup returns CDR1 SGHTA and CDR2 FQGNSA. CDR3 sequence: CASSLSPAASYEQYF. The DNA of the CDR3 is TGTGCCAGCAGCCTGTCGCCAGCGGCCTCCTACGAGCAGTACTTC. The variable domain in full, completed from reference TRBV7-2 and TRBJ2-7, reads GAGVSQSPSNKVTEKGKDVELRCDPISGHTALYWYRQSLGQGLEFLIYFQGNSAPDKSGLPSDRFSAERTGGSVSTLTIQRTQQEDSAVYLCASSLSPAASYEQYFGPGTRLTVT.

The chain employs TRBV4-2 and TRBJ1-5; no clear D gene. CDR1 is LGHNA and CDR2 is YNFKEQ in the germline V gene. The CDR3 loop spans 14 amino acids. Between the trimmed V and J ends, which lost 0 bases and 0 bases, there was a span of 3 bases. CDR3 amino acids: CASSQEDSNQPQHF. The CDR3 DNA sequence: TGTGCCAGCAGCCAAGAGGATAGCAATCAGCCCCAGCATTTT.

The rearrangement joins TRBV25-1 to TRBJ2-5; the D gene is possibly TRBD1 (6 bases). Germline CDR1 reads MGHDK; CDR2 reads SYGVNS. The V end was cut by 3 bases, the J end by 5 bases, with 13 bases between. CDR3 length equals 14 residues. CDR3 sequence (DNA): TGTGCCAGCAGTGATAGGGCGAGGGGGGAGACCCAGTACTTC. It codes for CASSDRARGETQYF.

The chain carries TRBV29-1 and TRBJ2-7; 9 bases agree with TRBD1. Looked up from germline, CDR1 is SQVTM and CDR2 is ANQGSEA. The CDR3 is 13 residues long. V was clipped by 7 bases and J by 5 bases; unmatched bases: 9. The CDR3 spells CSAAPGQGNEQYF. The CDR3 DNA is TGCAGCGCTGCCCCGGGACAGGGCAACGAGCAGTACTTC.

This clone has more than one count but fewer than ten. The CDR3 sequence: CASSPGHDDTQYF. CDR3 DNA: TGCGCCAGCAGCCCCGGACACGACGATACGCAGTATTTT. The chain employs TRBV5-1 and TRBJ2-3; possible D gene TRBD1, 5 bases. Looked up from germline, CDR1 is SGHRS and CDR2 is YFSETQ. The V gene lost 4 bases and the J gene lost 6 bases, with 12 bases spanning the gap. The CDR3 spans 13 residues.

The chain has TRBV28 and TRBJ2-7; no clear D. V was trimmed by 4 bases and J by 6 bases, leaving 16 bases between them. In germline, CDR1 is MDHEN, CDR2 SYDVKM. The CDR3 totals 14 residues. The CDR3 DNA follows: TGTGCCAGCAGTTACGCTCCTGTAGTGGGCGAGCAGTACTTC. Translating gives CASSYAPVVGEQYF.

This clone has more than one count but fewer than ten. V gene TRBV4-1 combines with J gene TRBJ2-1, with D perhaps TRBD1 (6 bases). The CDR3 is 14 amino acids. From germline, CDR1 is MGHRA and CDR2 YSYEKL. The V and J ends lost 5 bases and 2 bases respectively, with 10 bases between them. CDR3 coding DNA: TGCGCCAGCAGCAGCAGGGGAGCCTACAATGAGCAGTTCTTC. Encoded protein: CASSSRGAYNEQFF.

The J gene is TRBJ2-1, the V gene TRBV6-4, with TRBD2 as a possible D gene (6 bases). The V end lost 4 bases, the J end lost 2 bases, and 15 bases lay between the germline ends. Per germline, CDR1 MRHNA and CDR2 SNTAGT. The CDR3 spans 16 residues. In DNA, the CDR3 is TGTGCCAGCAGTGCCCTTACTAGCCCCCCCTACAATGAGCAGTTCTTC. This gives the protein CASSALTSPPYNEQFF.

This clone has just a few counts. The chain links TRBV6-5 to TRBJ2-7, with 10 nucleotides matching TRBD1. V lost 0 bases, J lost 3 bases, and 5 bases stayed unmatched. The CDR3 covers 16 residues. The germline gives CDR1 MNHEY, CDR2 SVGAGI. The CDR3 bases are TGTGCCAGCAGTTACTCTTCGGGACAGGGGATCTACGAGCAGTACTTC. Protein: CASSYSSGQGIYEQYF.

In nucleotides, the CDR3 is TGCGCCAGCAGCTCCTTAGCGGTTAGCACAGATACGCAGTATTTT. Protein: CASSSLAVSTDTQYF. V is TRBV5-1 and J is TRBJ2-3; tentatively, D is TRBD2 (6 bases). Trimming took 3 bases from V and 0 from J, leaving 11 bases between them. CDR1 and CDR2 (germline): SGHRS, YFSETQ. The CDR3 spans 15 residues.

This chain joins TRBV13 and TRBJ2-7; 8 bases are a match to TRBD2. The CDR3 is 14 amino acids. With 6 bases clipped from V and 3 bases from J, the junction kept 7 bases outside the gene matches. From germline, CDR1 is PRHDT and CDR2 FYEKMQ (reference sequence). The CDR3 nucleotides read TGTGCCAGCAGGTCAGGACTAGCCTACTACGAGCAGTACTTC. Protein: CASRSGLAYYEQYF.